This T cell receptor beta chain was recorded in a study of blood T cells in healthy people across ages. Next came a second PCR, run for about 6 to 12 cycles, which used a sample-barcoded 5' primer along with a J-beta primer mix. TCRdb used MiXCR to reprocess the 5' RACE reads, holding one entry per CDR3 protein. Of roughly 1,000,000 distinct CDR3 sequences listed, roughly a quarter are singletons. Notes on the study in general: Unknown CMV status may confound age-related changes in expanded clones.

About this clonotype itself: Its antigen is unknown.

The V and J ends lost 3 bases and 4 bases respectively, with 9 bases between them. This CDR3 contains 13 residues. Germline lookup yields CDR1 SGHAT and CDR2 FQNNGV. The sample was also reused in another study, on T cells of mothers and their children.

The V gene is TRBV11-2, the J gene TRBJ1-2; TRBD1 is a possible D gene (5 bases). This receptor was identified in a girl aged 2-10 years in good health. What was sequenced was blood. CDR3 nucleotides: TGTGCCAGCAGCTTGGGACTAGTCTATGGCTACACCTTC. Its translation is CASSLGLVYGYTF.